Listed here are 14 T cell receptor beta chains from one sample, sequenced in a study of T cell repertoires in cytomegalovirus infection. TCRdb processed the reads anew with MiXCR; each CDR3 protein has one entry. Here the sample spans hundreds of thousands of distinct CDR3 sequences, about a third being singletons. Their target antigens are unknown. Specimen: cultured CD8+ T cells from PBMCs, collected from culture after CMV antigen stimulation. Receptors originate from a human donor in good health (CMV status not recorded). Some clones in this sample may be carry-over from other donors' samples.

The chain is built from TRBV10-3 and TRBJ2-3; 10 nucleotides agree with TRBD2. The germline gives CDR1 ENHRY, CDR2 SYGVKD. V shed 2 bases and J 2 bases; nucleotides not matched to a gene: 1. The CDR3 sequence is 15 residues long. This CDR3 reads CAISETSGDTDTQYF. CDR3 nucleotides: TGTGCCATCAGTGAGACTAGCGGGGACACAGATACGCAGTATTTT.

This clonotype has only a few counts. The CDR3 region has the DNA TGTGCCAGCAGTGAAATGGCGGGCTCTGGCGAGCAGTACTTC. As protein: CASSEMAGSGEQYF. V usage is TRBV6-1 and J usage is TRBJ2-7; D perhaps matches TRBD2 (5 bases). Deletions cut 2 bases from V and 6 bases from J, with 14 bases between. This CDR3 comprises 14 residues. Germline CDR1 MNHNS, CDR2 SASEGT.

Points on this clonotype: This may arise from a read error, as a much more abundant clone is one base away. The V call is TRBV12-3 or TRBV12-4, the J call TRBJ2-6; D remains ambiguous. The CDR3 runs to 13 residues. CDR3 coding DNA: TGTACCAGCAAAAACTCTGGCGCCAACGTCCTGACTTTC. Translated: CTSKNSGANVLTF.

Concerning this clonotype itself: Its ends do not fully match the called genes, so a read error is possible. The chain has TRBV6-5 and TRBJ1-4, with a tentative D call TRBD1 (5 bases). CDR1 and CDR2 from the germline V gene are MNHEY and SVGAGI. The CDR3 is 16 amino acids. The CDR3 DNA reads as TGTGCCAGCAGTTACTCCACAGGTCTAACTAATGACAAACTGTTTTTT. It translates to CASSYSTGLTNDKLFF.

As regards this clonotype: An end of the junction does not agree with germline; a read error may underlie this. The genes are TRBV7-7 and TRBJ2-2; the D is unclear. The CDR3 is made up of 14 amino acids. Germline loops: CDR1 SSHAT, CDR2 FNYEAQ (reference sequence). This CDR3 is CASSPMVGTGELFF. In DNA form, the CDR3 reads TGTGCTAGCAGCCCGATGGTAGGGACCGGGGAGCTGTTTTTT.

This sequence joins TRBV2 and TRBJ2-2; TRBD1 or TRBD2 may be the D gene (5 bases each). CDR1 is SNHLY and CDR2 is FYNNEI in the germline V gene. The CDR3 covers 15 residues. Trimming removed 5 bases at V and 5 bases at J, with 15 bases between. CDR3 loop: CASSSRDESTGELFF. DNA of the CDR3: TGTGCCAGCAGTTCCCGGGACGAGTCGACCGGGGAGCTGTTTTTT.

This clonotype was recorded many times. In nucleotides, the CDR3 is TGTGCCAACTCGGTTGGGAACGAGCAGTACTTC. This encodes CANSVGNEQYF. V gene TRBV7-2 combines with J gene TRBJ2-7; D is unresolved. The germline gives CDR1 SGHTA, CDR2 FQGNSA. V was shortened by 10 bases and J by 5 bases, with 12 bases between the two germline ends. The CDR3 has 11 amino acids.

This clonotype was detected only a few times. The chain combines TRBV27 with TRBJ2-7; 7 bases are a match to TRBD1. This CDR3 has 12 residues. J gave up 5 bases and V 8 bases, and 6 bases lay outside the gene matches. CDR1 MNHEY and CDR2 SMNVEV come from the germline V gene (reference sequence). Here the CDR3 DNA reads TGTGCCAGCGGTCTGACAGGGAACGAGCAGTACTTC. As protein: CASGLTGNEQYF.

The V call is TRBV3-1, the J call TRBJ1-3; 7 bases match TRBD1. CDR3 size: 15 residues. CDR1 LGHDT and CDR2 YNNKEL come from the germline V gene (reference sequence). J was trimmed by 4 bases and V by 3 bases; bases with no gene match: 6. CDR3 coding DNA: TGTGCCAGCAGCCATTCGACAGGGCCGGGAAACACCATATATTTT. The encoded protein is CASSHSTGPGNTIYF.

The rearrangement uses TRBV7-6 and TRBJ2-4, with 9 bases fitting TRBD1. The junction had 22 bases not matched to a gene; V was cut back by 5 bases and J by 8 bases. This CDR3 comprises 19 residues. Germline V gene data show CDR1 as SGHVS and CDR2 as FNYEAQ. CDR3 sequence: CASSPDSGTGFTFLDIQYF. The DNA of the CDR3 is TGTGCCAGCAGCCCGGACTCCGGGACAGGGTTTACATTTTTGGACATTCAGTACTTC.

This clonotype occurred many times. The V gene is TRBV7-6, the J gene TRBJ1-1; TRBD1 is a possible D gene (5 bases). The CDR3 contains 15 residues. Trimming cost V 5 bases and J 0 bases, with 13 bases left between them. The germline V gene encodes CDR1 SGHVS and CDR2 FNYEAQ. The chain's CDR3 is CASSGTGPVNTEAFF. The CDR3 DNA reads as TGTGCCAGCAGCGGGACCGGGCCGGTGAACACTGAAGCTTTCTTT.

This clonotype was seen at least ten times. The chain recombines TRBV7-6 with TRBJ2-5; 15 bases fit TRBD2. Germline V gene sequence: CDR1 SGHVS, CDR2 FNYEAQ. V gave up 5 bases and J gave up 1 base; unmatched junction bases: 8. The CDR3 has 18 amino acids. The CDR3 sequence: CASSPSGTSGGLQETQYF. Here the CDR3 DNA reads TGTGCCAGCAGCCCCTCCGGGACTAGCGGGGGGCTCCAAGAGACCCAGTACTTC.

This clonotype was seen a few times. The chain uses TRBV6-5 and TRBJ2-7; TRBD1 agrees at 7 bases. The V segment lost 4 bases and the J segment 3 bases; nucleotides outside the gene matches: 9. Germline V gene lookup returns CDR1 MNHEY and CDR2 SVGAGI. The CDR3 sequence is 15 residues long. The DNA of the CDR3 is TGTGCCAGCAGTTCTACAAGGGGGCAGCGCTACGAGCAGTACTTC. Translated, it gives CASSSTRGQRYEQYF.

As concerns this clonotype: One base away lies a much larger clone, so this may be a sequencing read error. The chain recombines TRBV7-6 with TRBJ2-6, with a weak D call TRBD1 (5 bases). Germline CDR1 SGHVS, CDR2 FNYEAQ. CDR3 length equals 14 residues. CDR3 coding DNA: TGTGCCAGCAGCCGACACTCTGGGGCCAACGTCCCGACTTTC. Amino acids: CASSRHSGANVPTF.